Given below is one T cell receptor (beta chain) in context. The junction shows a germline mismatch at one end, possibly a read error. The germline V gene has CDR1 KGHSH and CDR2 LQKENI. There are 17 residues in the CDR3. This sample is drawn from a study of metastatic and nonmetastatic thyroid tumors. Thyroid surgery had not been preceded by any treatment in any patient. TCRdb used MiXCR to call clones anew from the PCR reads. The sample contains tens of thousands of clones, roughly a sixth of which appear only once. The TCR originated in a female donor with papillary thyroid cancer or a benign thyroid nodule (not recorded which). Some clones in this sample may be carry-over from other donors' samples. Sequences were obtained from tumor tissue. V is TRBV18 and J is TRBJ1-5, with a tentative D call TRBD1 (6 bases). CDR3 region: CVSSPDQGWLSNQPQHF. In DNA, the CDR3 is TGTGTCAGCTCACCAGATCAGGGGTGGTTGAGCAATCAGCCCCAGCATTTT.